This T cell receptor beta chain appears in the sequencing data of a study of OX40 agonist ivuxolimab in advanced cancers. Sampling times: baseline, cycle 4 day 1, cycle 7 day 1. V gave up 6 bases and J gave up 5 bases, with 12 bases separating them. Germline values: CDR1 SNHLY, CDR2 FYNNEI. The CDR3 sequence is 13 residues long. Libraries were prepared by immunoSEQ multiplex PCR; TCRdb keeps only in-frame clonotypes and omits some of them. The data show over 50,000 clones, with roughly four fifths seen just once and around 3.9% held by the top ten. This clone was recorded only once. This TCR derives from an adult with an advanced solid tumor such as melanoma, head and neck, liver or kidney cancer. This chain connects TRBV2 to TRBJ2-3; D might be TRBD2 (5 bases). Here the sequenced sample was CD4+ or CD8+ T cells sorted from blood, taken in a trial of the OX40 agonist ivuxolimab. CDR3 nucleotides: TGTGCCAGCAGACTAGGACCCGAAGATACGCAGTATTTT. As protein: CASRLGPEDTQYF.